Below are 22 T cell receptor beta chains sequenced from a single sample in a study of tumor and adjacent non-tumor tissue in lung cancer. This sample's RNA came from whole unsorted tissue. This non-tumor lung sample came from over 3 cm beyond the tumor edge. The library came from three nested PCR rounds adapted from ARM-PCR protocols. TCRdb re-analysed the multiplex PCR reads in MiXCR, keeping a single row per CDR3 protein. Among tens of thousands of distinct CDR3 sequences, around 82% were seen once, and the ten largest hold under 55%. What was sequenced was distant non-tumor lung tissue. The source is a man between 60 and 75 years old with non-small cell lung cancer.

To note about this clonotype: Compared with germline, one end of the junction differs, possibly owing to a read error. This chain connects TRBV6-5 to TRBJ2-2, with 9 bases identical to TRBD2. CDR3 length: 16 residues. Per the germline V gene, CDR1 is MNHEY and CDR2 is SVGAGI. This CDR3 is CTSSSRLAANSGELFF. In DNA, the CDR3 is TGTACCAGCAGTTCCCGACTAGCGGCAAACAGCGGGGAGCTGTTTTTT.

There are many counts of this clonotype. V gene TRBV28 combines with J gene TRBJ2-3; perhaps TRBD2 as D (6 bases). Germline V gives CDR1 MDHEN, CDR2 SYDVKM. The CDR3 loop spans 18 amino acids. The V and J ends lost 8 bases and 0 bases respectively, with 24 bases between them. DNA of the CDR3: TGTGCCAGCTTCCCCCTAGTGGTAGCGGAGATTAGCACAGATACGCAGTATTTT. Its translation is CASFPLVVAEISTDTQYF.

With respect to this clonotype: Its ends do not fully match the called genes, so a read error is possible. The chain employs TRBV4-1 and TRBJ1-2; D is ambiguous. The CDR3 extends over 19 amino acids. Germline V gene sequence: CDR1 MGHRA, CDR2 YSYEKL. CDR3: CACSQDVSNIVSANYGYAF. In nucleotides, the CDR3 is TGCGCCTGCAGCCAGGACGTCAGCAATATTGTTTCAGCTAACTATGGCTACGCCTTC.

This clonotype was seen once. A much larger clone sits a single nucleotide away, making a read error possible. The chain links TRBV7-9 to TRBJ2-5, with 9 bases lining up with TRBD2. Germline V CDR1 and CDR2: SEHNR, FQNEAQ (reference sequence). The CDR3 runs to 16 residues. CDR3 loop: CASSALAGALLETHYF. The CDR3 coding sequence is TGTGCCAGCAGCGCGTTAGCGGGAGCGCTTTTGGAGACCCACTACTTC.

At least ten counts were recorded for this clonotype. J is TRBJ2-2 and V is TRBV10-2; 7 bases are a match to TRBD2. CDR1 is WSHSY, CDR2 SAAADI, per germline. This CDR3 is 14 amino acids long. Losses at the gene ends were 7 bases for V and 6 bases for J; bases not matched to a gene: 8. The CDR3 is CASILRRGAGELFF. CDR3 nucleotide sequence: TGCGCCAGCATTCTGCGACGGGGGGCCGGGGAGCTGTTTTTT.

As to this clonotype: The junction does not match germline at one end; this may be a read error. In nucleotides, the CDR3 is TGTGCCAGCACCCAAGACCGACTAGCGGGAGCAGGGAATGAGCAGTACTTC. Encoded protein: CASTQDRLAGAGNEQYF. The chain uses TRBV14 and TRBJ2-1; 12 bases are shared with TRBD2. Matching the DNA end better, TRBJ2-7 makes the J call doubtful. The germline gives CDR1 SGHDN, CDR2 FVKESK. CDR3 length: 17 residues.

The V gene is TRBV5-5, the J gene TRBJ2-1; the match to TRBD2 covers 14 bases. The CDR3 is 17 amino acids. Unmatched junction bases numbered 12, after V lost 4 bases and J lost 9 bases. Germline loops: CDR1 SGHKS, CDR2 YYEKEE (reference sequence). This CDR3 reads CASSPSPGTSGRGEQFF. CDR3 in DNA: TGTGCCAGCAGCCCGTCCCCGGGGACTAGCGGGAGAGGTGAGCAGTTCTTC.

A word on this clonotype: A read error may account for a junction end that differs from germline. The chain recombines TRBV20-1 with TRBJ2-1; tentatively, D is TRBD2 (5 bases). In germline, CDR1 is DFQATT, CDR2 SNEGSKA (reference sequence). The CDR3 runs to 16 residues. CDR3 amino acids: CSAIDSRVGGEDELFF. The CDR3 DNA follows: TGCAGTGCGATCGACTCTAGGGTCGGAGGCGAGGATGAGCTGTTCTTC.

This chain uses TRBV4-1 with TRBJ1-1; 12 bases agree with TRBD1. Germline loops: CDR1 MGHRA, CDR2 YSYEKL. V trimming: 1 base; J trimming: 5 bases; junction bases outside the gene matches: 11. This CDR3 region has 18 residues. The CDR3 sequence is CASSQGSGTGGRDTEAFF. The CDR3 region has the DNA TGCGCCAGCAGCCAAGGATCCGGGACAGGGGGCAGGGATACTGAAGCTTTCTTT.

To note about this clonotype: A much larger clone differs by one base, so this may be a read error. This chain uses TRBV7-2 with TRBJ2-3; tentative D call: TRBD2 (6 bases). The CDR3 consists of 14 residues. The germline CDR1 and CDR2 sequences are SGHTA and FQGNSA. The CDR3 bases are TGTGCCAGCAACTTAGGAGGGGGCACAGATACGCAGTATTTT. Translating gives CASNLGGGTDTQYF.

The sample holds a few counts of this clonotype. Possible read error: a much larger clone is one base away. V gene TRBV28 combines with J gene TRBJ1-5; a possible D gene is TRBD1 (6 bases). With the DNA end fitting TRBJ2-3 better, the J assignment may be wrong. CDR3 length equals 12 residues. Germline V gene lookup returns CDR1 MDHEN and CDR2 SYDVKM. In nucleotides, the CDR3 is TGTGCCAGCAGGGGGGCCAGCCAGCCCCAGTATTTT. Its protein is CASRGASQPQYF.

Regarding this clonotype: One junction end does not reproduce the germline sequence, and a read error may be involved. The chain combines TRBV19 with TRBJ2-1; D might be TRBD2 (6 bases). This CDR3 contains 16 residues. From germline, CDR1 is LNHDA and CDR2 SQIVND (reference sequence). The CDR3 coding sequence is TGTACCAGTAGAGCCCTAGCGAGAGTCGTCTACAATGAGCAGTTCTTC. This encodes CTSRALARVVYNEQFF. The whole variable domain, filled in from reference TRBV19 and TRBJ2-1, reads DGGITQSPKYLFRKEGQNVTLSCEQNLNHDAMYWYRQDPGQGLRLIYYSQIVNDFQKGDIAEGYSVSREKKESFPLTVTSAQKNPTAFYLCTSRALARVVYNEQFFGPGTRLTVL.

For this clonotype: At one end, the junction sequence differs from germline, possibly due to a read error. The chain combines TRBV13 with TRBJ2-3, with a possible D match to TRBD2 (6 bases). This CDR3 is built from 15 residues. Germline lookup yields CDR1 PRHDT and CDR2 FYEKMQ (reference sequence). CDR3: CASGLAVQNTDTQYF. CDR3 nucleotide sequence: TGTGCCAGCGGCTTAGCGGTACAGAACACAGATACGCAGTATTTT.

In its sample, this clonotype was seen once. An end of the junction does not agree with germline; a read error may underlie this. V usage is TRBV29-1 and J usage is TRBJ1-5; D gene ambiguous. The CDR3 contains 13 residues. CDR1 is SQVTM, CDR2 ANQGSEA, per germline. CDR3 amino acids: CSVAGGRTQLQHF. CDR3 DNA: TGCAGCGTTGCAGGAGGTAGGACTCAGCTCCAGCATTTT. The variable domain in full, completed from reference TRBV29-1 and TRBJ1-5, reads SAVISQKPSRDICQRGTSLTIQCQVDSQVTMMFWYRQQPGQSLTLIATANQGSEATYESGFVIDKFPISRPNLTFSTLTVSNMSPEDSSIYLCSVAGGRTQLQHFGDGTRLSIL.

This clonotype has a single count. This chain joins TRBV7-8 and TRBJ2-5; the match to TRBD2 covers 7 bases. Germline lookup yields CDR1 SGHVS and CDR2 FQNEAQ. The J segment lost 14 bases and the V segment lost 1 base, leaving 22 bases of the junction unmatched. CDR3 length: 17 amino acids. The CDR3 DNA reads as TGTGCCAGCAGCTTAGTGGGGGGGAATCGGTTCCAAGAGACCCTCTACTTC. This encodes CASSLVGGNRFQETLYF. Variable domain in full (rest from reference TRBV7-8 and TRBJ2-5): GAGVSQSPRYKVAKRGQDVALRCDPISGHVSLFWYQQALGQGPEFLTYFQNEAQLDKSGLPSDRFFAERPEGSVSTLKIQRTQQEDSAVYLCASSLVGGNRFQETLYFGPGTRLLVL.

As to this clonotype: The junction does not match germline at one end; this may be a read error. This sequence joins TRBV29-1 and TRBJ1-1; D may be TRBD1 (5 bases). The V gene's germline CDR1 is SQVTM and CDR2 ANQGSEA. This CDR3 contains 13 residues. In nucleotides, the CDR3 is TGCAGCGTTGGTGAAGGGGAGAATAATGAAGCTGTCTTC. Translation gives CSVGEGENNEAVF.

On this clonotype: This may be a read error, as it is one base from a much larger clone. The chain uses TRBV2 and TRBJ1-2; 8 nucleotides line up with TRBD1. With 11 bases clipped from V and 7 bases from J, the junction kept 12 bases outside the gene matches. The CDR3 length is 13 residues. CDR1 is SNHLY, CDR2 FYNNEI, per germline. The CDR3 loop is CACTGQGKGGYTF. CDR3 coding DNA: TGTGCCTGCACTGGACAGGGAAAGGGTGGCTACACCTTC.

Notes on this clonotype: A read error is possible here, since a much larger clone lies one base away. CDR3 sequence reads: CASSERRGLTEIQYF. DNA of the CDR3: TGTGCCAGCAGTGAGCGTAGGGGACTCACAGAGATCCAGTACTTC. The chain has TRBV2 and TRBJ2-5; a weak D match, TRBD2 (6 bases). The CDR3 sequence is 15 residues long. Germline CDR1 is SNHLY and CDR2 is FYNNEI.

In its sample, this clonotype was seen once. V usage is TRBV6-5 and J usage is TRBJ1-1; 7 bases align to TRBD1. The CDR3 extends over 14 amino acids. CDR1 MNHEY and CDR2 SVGAGI come from the germline V gene. The V segment lost 5 bases and the J segment 3 bases; nucleotides outside the gene matches: 6. CDR3 coding DNA: TGTGCCAGCAGTAACAGGGGTAGGGACACTGAAGCTTTCTTT. As protein: CASSNRGRDTEAFF.

A remark on this clonotype: This CDR3 fails to terminate in the conserved phenylalanine or tryptophan, so it likely reflects a read error. The chain links TRBV20-1 to TRBJ2-1, with TRBD1 matching over 7 bases. Losses at the gene ends were 4 bases for V and 5 bases for J; bases not matched to a gene: 2. Germline V gene lookup returns CDR1 DFQATT and CDR2 SNEGSKA (reference sequence). The CDR3 is 12 amino acids. The CDR3 protein is CSAMGQNNEQFL. The CDR3 nucleotides read TGCAGTGCTATGGGACAGAACAATGAGCAGTTCTTA.

With regard to this clonotype: This may arise from a read error, as a much more abundant clone is one base away. The chain combines TRBV5-1 with TRBJ2-2; D perhaps matches TRBD2 (5 bases). Germline CDR1 reads SGHRS; CDR2 reads YFSETQ. CDR3 length: 12 amino acids. CDR3 sequence (DNA): TGCGCCAGCAGCACCGACACCGGGGAGCTGCTTTTT. It yields the protein CASSTDTGELLF.

Note on this clonotype: The junction does not match germline at one end; this may be a read error. J is TRBJ2-3 and V is TRBV11-1, with TRBD2 matching over 11 bases. Germline CDR1 reads SGHAT; CDR2 reads FQDESV (reference sequence). The CDR3 totals 16 residues. CDR3: CTSSLTSGTSTDTQCF. The CDR3 nucleotides are TGTACCAGCAGCTTGACTAGCGGGACCAGCACAGATACGCAGTGTTTT.